The TCR beta chain described here comes from a study of identical twins. Study results and caveats: Abundant beta clonotypes from cord blood had fewer insertions, unlike memory repertoires, which showed none. The models gave estimates that fell short of the out-of-frame TCR alpha sharing seen in monozygotic twins.

With template switching, a universal primer site was added, and the cDNA carried unique molecular identifiers. TCRdb recomputed calls from the 5' RACE reads with MiXCR, one row per CDR3 protein. In the table there are 1.5 million to 2 million distinct CDR3 sequences, roughly 35% of which are singletons. This clonotype turned up a few times. No antigen is known for it. The length of the CDR3 is 15 residues. With 1 base removed from V and 2 bases from J, the gap between germline ends came to 9 bases. This chain links TRBV12-3 or TRBV12-4 with TRBJ1-5; D is undetermined. The specimen sequenced was cord blood. This receptor was taken from a newborn girl in good health. Written as DNA, the CDR3 is TGTGCCAGCAGTTTAGATAGGAGGGGCAATCAGCCCCAGCATTTT. Translation gives CASSLDRRGNQPQHF.